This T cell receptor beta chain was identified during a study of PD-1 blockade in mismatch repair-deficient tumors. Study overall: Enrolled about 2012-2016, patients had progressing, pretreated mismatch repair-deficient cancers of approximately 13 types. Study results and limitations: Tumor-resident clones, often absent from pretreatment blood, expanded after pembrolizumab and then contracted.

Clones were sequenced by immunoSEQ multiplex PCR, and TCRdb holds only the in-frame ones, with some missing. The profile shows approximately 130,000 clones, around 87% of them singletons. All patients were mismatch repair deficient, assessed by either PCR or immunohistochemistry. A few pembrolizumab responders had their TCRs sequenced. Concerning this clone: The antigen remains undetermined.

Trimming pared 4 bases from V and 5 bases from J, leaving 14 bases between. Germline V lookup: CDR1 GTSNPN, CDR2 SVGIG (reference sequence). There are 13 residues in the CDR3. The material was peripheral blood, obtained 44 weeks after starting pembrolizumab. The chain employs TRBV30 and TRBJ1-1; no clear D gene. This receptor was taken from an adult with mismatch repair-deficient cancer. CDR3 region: CAWTAGYRTEAFF. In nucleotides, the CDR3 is TGTGCCTGGACCGCGGGTTATAGAACTGAAGCTTTCTTT.